What follows are 29 T cell receptor beta chains derived from one specimen sequenced in a study of tumor and adjacent non-tumor tissue in lung cancer. No cell sorting was done before RNA was extracted from the tissue. Three rounds of nested PCR, following a modified ARM-PCR protocol, produced the TCRbeta library. Each CDR3 protein gets one entry after TCRdb re-called the multiplex PCR reads with MiXCR. This sample has about 200,000 distinct CDR3 sequences; around 70% occur once, and the top ten carry about 23%. The sequenced material came from lung tumor tissue. These receptors all stem from a man aged 60 to 75 with non-small cell lung cancer.

In regard to this clonotype: At one boundary the junction diverges from the germline segment, which might be a read error. The V call is TRBV11-2, the J call TRBJ2-2; possibly TRBD2 for D (5 bases). The CDR3 has 13 amino acids. CDR1 is SGHAT and CDR2 is FQNNGV in the germline V gene. CDR3 amino acids: CASILERAGELFF. For the CDR3, the DNA is TGTGCCAGCATCTTAGAGAGGGCCGGGGAGTTGTTTTTT.

The chain has TRBV13 and TRBJ1-5; D might be TRBD1 (5 bases). In germline, CDR1 is PRHDT, CDR2 FYEKMQ (reference sequence). The CDR3 loop spans 15 amino acids. Deletions cut 3 bases from V and 4 bases from J, with 13 bases between. The CDR3: CASSLGRGPNQPQHF. The DNA of the CDR3 is TGTGCCAGCAGCTTGGGAAGGGGACCAAATCAGCCCCAGCATTTT.

Comment on this clonotype: One end of the junction does not line up with germline, which may come from a read error. This chain connects TRBV20-1 to TRBJ1-6; D is undetermined. The CDR3 covers 16 residues. Per germline, CDR1 DFQATT and CDR2 SNEGSKA (reference sequence). CDR3 amino acids: CSTREARATYNSPLHF. The CDR3 DNA reads as TGCAGTACTAGAGAGGCCCGAGCGACTTATAATTCACCCCTCCACTTT.

As regards this clonotype: A much bigger clone sits one base away, suggesting this may be a read error. This chain uses TRBV20-1 with TRBJ1-1; maybe TRBD1 (5 bases). The germline gives CDR1 DFQATT, CDR2 SNEGSKA (reference sequence). This CDR3 has 14 amino acids. The CDR3 DNA follows: TGCAGTGCGGCGATCCCCCCAAGCAGGGTTGAAGTTTTCTTT. Its protein is CSAAIPPSRVEVFF.

Points on this clonotype: A much larger clonotype is one base distant, so this may be a read error. V is TRBV12-3 or TRBV12-4 and J is TRBJ1-5; 9 bases match TRBD1. This CDR3 has 16 amino acids. V shed 1 base and J 3 bases; nucleotides not matched to a gene: 4. The CDR3 DNA is TGTGCCAGCAGTTTAGTGGGACAGGGTTCCAATCAGCCCCAGCATTTT. Residues: CASSLVGQGSNQPQHF.

The chain uses TRBV12-3 or TRBV12-4 and TRBJ2-2; D may be TRBD1 or TRBD2 (6 bases each). The CDR3 is 15 amino acids. V was trimmed by 8 bases and J by 9 bases, leaving 22 bases between them. CDR3 loop: CASAPVQGGHRELFF. The CDR3 DNA reads as TGTGCCAGCGCACCGGTACAGGGAGGTCACAGGGAGCTGTTTTTT.

The genes are TRBV5-4 and TRBJ2-5; D not certain. Trimming took 0 bases from V and 6 from J, leaving 12 bases between them. CDR3 length: 14 residues. The germline V gene has CDR1 SGHNT and CDR2 YYREEE (reference sequence). This CDR3 is CASSLVSELKTQYF. CDR3 DNA sequence: TGTGCCAGCAGCTTGGTCTCCGAGTTGAAGACCCAGTACTTC.

A note on this clonotype: A read error may account for a junction end that differs from germline. This chain connects TRBV6-5 to TRBJ2-1; D is possibly TRBD2 (6 bases). Germline CDR1 and CDR2: MNHEY and SVGAGI. The CDR3 covers 16 residues. This CDR3 is CASSYPPAGVYNEQLF. The CDR3 DNA sequence: TGTGCCAGCAGTTACCCACCAGCGGGCGTTTACAATGAGCAGTTATTC.

For this clonotype: A read error may be the cause here, since a much bigger clone is one base away. This chain joins TRBV4-2 and TRBJ2-3, with 10 bases fitting TRBD2. The V gene's germline CDR1 is LGHNA and CDR2 YNFKEQ. This CDR3 contains 16 residues. CDR3 amino acids: CASSPPSGGQTDTQSF. CDR3 sequence (DNA): TGTGCCAGCAGCCCTCCTAGCGGGGGCCAAACAGATACGCAGTCTTTT.

The V and J genes are TRBV4-2 and TRBJ2-3; D is unresolved. Germline V gene lookup returns CDR1 LGHNA and CDR2 YNFKEQ. The CDR3 covers 15 residues. V was cut by 1 base and J by 5 bases, with 13 bases left in between. The chain's CDR3 is CASSQVGEARDTQYF. The CDR3 nucleotides are TGTGCCAGCAGCCAAGTGGGTGAGGCCAGAGATACGCAGTATTTT.

Worth noting for this clonotype: Because the CDR3 is missing its conserved closing phenylalanine or tryptophan, this is likely a read error. V usage is TRBV5-6 and J usage is TRBJ2-6; 10 bases agree with TRBD1. Germline CDR1 and CDR2: SGHDT and YYEEEE. The V and J ends lost 3 bases and 15 bases, in that order; junction bases with no gene match: 12. This CDR3 is 15 amino acids long. Here the CDR3 reads CASSYSGTGATALTI. Here the CDR3 DNA reads TGTGCCAGCAGCTACTCCGGGACAGGGGCAACCGCCCTGACTATC.

About this clonotype itself: This may be a read error: a much more frequent sequence differs by one nucleotide. The DNA for the CDR3 is TGCACTGCTAGCAATTTATACACCATATATTTT. Translated: CTASNLYTIYF. The chain recombines TRBV20-1 with TRBJ1-3; D not certain. Germline CDR1 DFQATT, CDR2 SNEGSKA (reference sequence). The CDR3 loop spans 11 amino acids.

V is TRBV11-1 and J is TRBJ2-1; TRBD2 matches 11 bases. The CDR3 contains 17 residues. Trimming at V came to 5 bases and at J to 2 bases, leaving 8 bases not matched to a gene. CDR1 is SGHAT and CDR2 is FQDESV in the germline V gene (reference sequence). The CDR3 DNA is TGTGCCAGCAGCCTATCTTGTAGCGGGGGGGCCTACAATGAGCAGTTCTTC. As protein: CASSLSCSGGAYNEQFF.

The chain has TRBV12-3 or TRBV12-4 and TRBJ2-7, with D uncertain. The CDR3 spans 12 residues. V shed 6 bases and J shed 5 bases, with 11 bases lying between them. CDR3 amino acids: CASSPDRNEQYF. In DNA, the CDR3 is TGTGCCAGCAGCCCGGACCGGAACGAGCAGTACTTC.

With respect to this clonotype: A read error may account for a junction end that differs from germline. V and J are TRBV29-1 and TRBJ1-6; TRBD1 aligns across 8 bases. Per the germline V gene, CDR1 is SQVTM and CDR2 is ANQGSEA. The CDR3 spans 15 residues. In nucleotides, the CDR3 is TGCAGCGCCAACTTTGGGACAGGTGTTCGTTCACCCCGCCACTTT. This encodes CSANFGTGVRSPRHF.

The chain is built from TRBV6-5 and TRBJ2-2; unclear D gene. V gave up 7 bases and J gave up 6 bases, with 12 bases separating them. The CDR3 contains 13 residues. Germline values: CDR1 MNHEY, CDR2 SVGAGI. CDR3 residues: CASKGKVPGELFF. The CDR3, as DNA: TGTGCCAGCAAAGGTAAGGTGCCCGGGGAGCTGTTTTTT.

This sequence joins TRBV30 and TRBJ2-1, with 11 bases that match TRBD2. With V trimmed by 5 bases and J by 7 bases, 10 bases remained unmatched. This CDR3 spans 15 amino acids. In germline, CDR1 is GTSNPN, CDR2 SVGIG (reference sequence). The CDR3 spells CAWAQGLAEVNEQFF. DNA of the CDR3: TGTGCCTGGGCCCAGGGACTAGCGGAAGTTAATGAGCAGTTCTTC. Combining the CDR3 with reference TRBV30 and TRBJ2-1 gives the whole variable domain SQTIHQWPATLVQPVGSPLSLECTVEGTSNPNLYWYRQAAGRGLQLLFYSVGIGQISSEVPQNLSASRPQDRQFILSSKKLLLSDSGFYLCAWAQGLAEVNEQFFGPGTRLTVL.

This clonotype has a handful of counts. The chain combines TRBV4-2 with TRBJ1-2; no firm D call. Germline-derived CDR1 and CDR2 are LGHNA and YNFKEQ. V was cut by 0 bases and J by 4 bases, with 12 bases left in between. The CDR3 loop spans 15 amino acids. CDR3: CASSQDGRWGYGYTF. In nucleotides, the CDR3 is TGTGCCAGCAGCCAAGACGGTCGTTGGGGCTATGGCTACACCTTC.

This chain joins TRBV11-3 and TRBJ1-2; the D gene is possibly TRBD1 (5 bases). V gave up 5 bases and J gave up 7 bases, with 20 bases separating them. Germline V gene data show CDR1 as SGHNT and CDR2 as YENEEA. This CDR3 region has 15 residues. The chain's CDR3 is CASSPGTEVVVGYTF. DNA for the CDR3: TGTGCCAGCAGCCCCGGGACTGAGGTTGTGGTTGGCTACACCTTC. The full variable domain, completed using reference TRBV11-3 and TRBJ1-2, is EAGVVQSPRYKIIEKKQPVAFWCNPISGHNTLYWYLQNLGQGPELLIRYENEEAVDDSQLPKDRFSAERLKGVDSTLKIQPAELGDSAVYLCASSPGTEVVVGYTFGSGTRLTVV.

The chain joins TRBV20-1 to TRBJ2-3, with 8 bases lining up with TRBD2. Trimming at V came to 5 bases and at J to 0 bases, leaving 4 bases not matched to a gene. The CDR3 has 14 amino acids. Looked up from germline, CDR1 is DFQATT and CDR2 is SNEGSKA (reference sequence). The DNA for the CDR3 is TGCAGTGCTGGGACTAGTCCTAGCACAGATACGCAGTATTTT. Translated, it gives CSAGTSPSTDTQYF.

In the case of this clonotype: A much larger clone lies a single base off, so this may be a read error. This rearrangement joins TRBV4-2 to TRBJ1-1; D remains ambiguous. The CDR3 has 15 amino acids. CDR1 and CDR2 from the germline V gene are LGHNA and YNFKEQ. The CDR3 reads CASGQNHSPGPGAFF. The CDR3 coding sequence is TGTGCCAGCGGCCAAAATCATTCTCCGGGTCCCGGAGCTTTCTTT.

On this clonotype: This may come from a read error, since a much larger clone is one base off. The chain employs TRBV6-5 and TRBJ2-1; tentative D call: TRBD2 (6 bases). In germline, CDR1 is MNHEY, CDR2 SVGAGI. Trimming left V 8 bases short and J 6 bases short, with 23 bases between. The CDR3 extends over 16 amino acids. In DNA, the CDR3 is TGTGCCAGCCGTAGAAGCGGGTTCCTTCCTACCAATGAGCAGTTCTTC. Its protein product is CASRRSGFLPTNEQFF.

This clonotype showed up just once. The junction differs from germline at one of its ends, possibly a read error. The V call is TRBV11-2, the J call TRBJ2-5; D perhaps matches TRBD2 (7 bases). The CDR3 spans 16 residues. CDR1 is SGHAT and CDR2 is FQNNGV in the germline V gene. The CDR3: CASNSTMGGPKETQCF. CDR3 coding DNA: TGTGCCAGCAACTCCACAATGGGGGGGCCAAAGGAGACCCAATGCTTC.

In regard to this clonotype: A single base separates this from a much larger clone, so it may be a read error. The V and J genes are TRBV28 and TRBJ2-5, with D unclear. The V gene lost 5 bases and the J gene lost 5 bases, with 12 bases spanning the gap. The CDR3 is 13 amino acids. Germline lookup yields CDR1 MDHEN and CDR2 SYDVKM. For the CDR3, the DNA is TGTGCCAGCAGTCCTTCCAATACGGAGACCCAGTACTTC. Translation gives CASSPSNTETQYF.

Details on this clonotype: One junction end disagrees with the germline gene, perhaps due to a read error. V and J are TRBV11-2 and TRBJ1-1; D is ambiguous. This CDR3 contains 14 residues. Germline CDR1 is SGHAT and CDR2 is FQNNGV. CDR3: CASSLSVPNTEGFF. Here the CDR3 DNA reads TGTGCCAGCAGCTTATCGGTACCGAACACTGAAGGTTTCTTT.

At least ten counts were recorded for this clonotype. The V gene is TRBV24-1, the J gene TRBJ2-1; 10 positions agree with TRBD2. The CDR3 has 14 residues. In germline, CDR1 is KGHDR, CDR2 SFDVKD. With 7 bases clipped from V and 10 bases from J, the junction kept 9 bases outside the gene matches. For the CDR3, the DNA is TGTGCCACCAGAGGACTAGCGGAAGCGGGGGAGCAGTTCTTC. As protein: CATRGLAEAGEQFF.

With regard to this clonotype: With a much larger clone just one base away, this may be a read error. The chain is built from TRBV20-1 and TRBJ2-5, with TRBD1 identical over 7 bases. The ends lost 7 bases at V and 5 bases at J; junction bases unmatched: 7. This CDR3 contains 12 residues. The germline gives CDR1 DFQATT, CDR2 SNEGSKA (reference sequence). Written as DNA, the CDR3 is TGCAGTGTTAGTCCACAGGGGGAGACCCAGTACTTC. Translated: CSVSPQGETQYF.

As concerns this clonotype: At one of its ends the junction is not consistent with the germline gene, which may arise from a read error. The rearrangement links TRBV20-1 to TRBJ2-1, with 7 positions matching TRBD2. The CDR3 contains 15 residues. The germline V gene has CDR1 DFQATT and CDR2 SNEGSKA (reference sequence). The chain's CDR3 is CSADSAGWPWNERFF. CDR3 sequence (DNA): TGCAGTGCTGACTCAGCGGGGTGGCCATGGAATGAGCGGTTCTTC.

For this clonotype: Just one base apart from a much larger clone, this may be a read error. J is TRBJ2-5 and V is TRBV20-1, with D maybe TRBD2 (6 bases). Germline V gene data show CDR1 as DFQATT and CDR2 as SNEGSKA (reference sequence). The ends were cut back, 0 bases at V and 7 bases at J, with 12 bases in the middle. The CDR3 is 13 amino acids. The CDR3 reads CSARDCGDVTQYF. In DNA, the CDR3 is TGCAGTGCTAGAGATTGCGGGGATGTGACCCAGTACTTC.